The 15 T cell receptor beta chains reported below all come from one sample, sequenced in a study of post-analysis software for immune sequencing data. Study-wide points: Patients showed TRBV5-6, TRBV5-1 and TRBV20-1 among 4 or 5 TRBV segments more frequent than in controls.

The antigens for these receptors are not known. Sequencing libraries made from TCR beta cDNA carried unique molecular identifiers. TCRdb used MiXCR to reprocess the PCR reads, holding one entry per CDR3 protein. The sample records 750,000 to 950,000 distinct CDR3 sequences, 35% to 55% being singletons. Sequencing used blood. All receptors come from a girl aged 5-17 years with multiple sclerosis.

CDR3 in amino acids: CASSDRTDQETQYF. As DNA, the CDR3 is TGTGCCAGCAGCGACAGGACAGACCAAGAGACCCAGTACTTC. V and J are TRBV9 and TRBJ2-5; weak D call: TRBD1 (6 bases). V was trimmed by 3 bases and J by 0 bases, leaving 9 bases between them. CDR1 is SGDLS, CDR2 YYNGEE, per germline. The CDR3 spans 14 residues.

This chain connects TRBV5-6 to TRBJ2-5; TRBD2 aligns across 10 bases. V trimming: 2 bases; J trimming: 11 bases; junction bases outside the gene matches: 9. Germline V lookup: CDR1 SGHDT, CDR2 YYEEEE. CDR3 length: 14 residues. Here the CDR3 reads CASSFGLADNEQYF. DNA of the CDR3: TGTGCCAGCAGCTTTGGACTAGCGGACAATGAGCAGTACTTC. The full variable domain, with the rest looked up from reference TRBV5-6 and TRBJ2-5, is DAGVTQSPTHLIKTRGQQVTLRCSPKSGHDTVSWYQQALGQGPQFIFQYYEEEERQRGNFPDRFSGHQFPNYSSELNVNALLLGDSALYLCASSFGLADNEQYFGPGTRLLVL.

The chain uses TRBV5-5 and TRBJ2-1; no reliable D call. The CDR3 has 15 amino acids. Trimming left V 4 bases short and J 9 bases short, with 20 bases between. The V gene's germline CDR1 is SGHKS and CDR2 YYEKEE (reference sequence). CDR3 nucleotide sequence: TGTGCCAGCAGCCCCCCAACGGACCACCATCGTGAGCAGTTCTTC. As protein: CASSPPTDHHREQFF.

J is TRBJ2-1 and V is TRBV5-1, with 9 bases fitting TRBD2. Germline V lookup: CDR1 SGHRS, CDR2 YFSETQ. CDR3 length equals 15 residues. The V segment lost 0 bases and the J segment 9 bases; nucleotides outside the gene matches: 7. The DNA for the CDR3 is TGCGCCAGCAGCTTGGAAGGTAGCGGGAGAGGTGAGCAGTTCTTC. This translates into CASSLEGSGRGEQFF.

This clonotype was detected a few times. CDR3 in DNA: TGTGCCAGCAGTTCCAAAGCGCGACCCTCCTACGAGCAGTACTTC. As protein: CASSSKARPSYEQYF. The genes are TRBV5-5 and TRBJ2-7; D is undetermined. This CDR3 region has 15 residues. V was pared by 5 bases and J by 0 bases, with 15 bases between. Per the germline V gene, CDR1 is SGHKS and CDR2 is YYEKEE (reference sequence). Full variable domain (outside the CDR3, taken from reference TRBV5-5 and TRBJ2-7): DAGVTQSPTHLIKTRGQQVTLRCSPISGHKSVSWYQQVLGQGPQFIFQYYEKEERGRGNFPDRFSARQFPNYSSELNVNALLLGDSALYLCASSSKARPSYEQYFGPGTRLTVT.

This clonotype has a handful of counts. The chain is built from TRBV6-2 or TRBV6-3 and TRBJ2-3, with D possibly being TRBD1 (5 bases). The germline V gene encodes CDR1 MNHEY and CDR2 SVGEGT. This CDR3 is built from 13 residues. V lost 6 bases and J 2 bases, leaving 9 bases between the germline ends. CDR3 amino acids: CASRTEITDTQYF. CDR3 nucleotide sequence: TGTGCCAGCAGGACAGAGATCACAGATACGCAGTATTTT.

The gene calls are TRBV10-3 and TRBJ2-7; 8 bases line up with TRBD1. Per the germline V gene, CDR1 is ENHRY and CDR2 is SYGVKD. The length of the CDR3 is 15 residues. Trimming took 6 bases from V and 0 from J; bases not matched to a gene: 7. The CDR3 sequence is CAIRTGTGVSYEQYF. CDR3 DNA sequence: TGTGCCATCAGGACCGGGACAGGAGTCTCCTACGAGCAGTACTTC.

The chain has TRBV20-1 and TRBJ2-7, with 10 bases matching TRBD1. The trim removed 6 bases at V and 0 bases at J, leaving 2 bases unmatched. The CDR3 loop spans 13 amino acids. Germline lookup yields CDR1 DFQATT and CDR2 SNEGSKA (reference sequence). The CDR3 spells CSAGTGVSYEQYF. Here the CDR3 DNA reads TGCAGTGCAGGGACAGGGGTCTCCTACGAGCAGTACTTC.

The table lists this clonotype with a few counts. J is TRBJ2-5 and V is TRBV29-1; a weak D match, TRBD2 (7 bases). In germline, CDR1 is SQVTM, CDR2 ANQGSEA. Trimming took 5 bases from V and 5 from J, leaving 12 bases between them. The CDR3 covers 12 residues. CDR3 loop: CSVPSGGETQYF. In nucleotides, the CDR3 is TGCAGCGTTCCTTCGGGGGGCGAGACCCAGTACTTC.

This clonotype was detected only a few times. The chain links TRBV28 to TRBJ2-1; the D gene is possibly TRBD1 (6 bases). V shed 6 bases and J shed 15 bases, with 18 bases lying between them. The CDR3 is made up of 12 amino acids. The germline CDR1 and CDR2 sequences are MDHEN and SYDVKM. The CDR3 bases are TGTGCCAGCAGGGGGGCCGGGAATAGTCGGTTCTTC. Its translation: CASRGAGNSRFF.

The chain has TRBV5-5 and TRBJ1-2; TRBD1 aligns across 7 bases. CDR1 and CDR2 from the germline V gene are SGHKS and YYEKEE (reference sequence). The CDR3 totals 15 residues. With V trimmed by 3 bases and J by 4 bases, 9 bases remained unmatched. The CDR3 loop reads CASSSKQGIGYGYTF. CDR3 DNA: TGTGCCAGCAGCTCTAAACAGGGGATCGGCTATGGCTACACCTTC.

The chain carries TRBV29-1 and TRBJ2-7; 7 nucleotides match TRBD2. The DNA end favors TRBJ2-5, so the J call may be wrong. This CDR3 comprises 12 residues. Germline V gene sequence: CDR1 SQVTM, CDR2 ANQGSEA. The CDR3 loop is CSAKTSLETQYF. The CDR3, as DNA: TGCAGCGCTAAGACTAGCTTAGAGACCCAGTACTTC.

The chain is built from TRBV2 and TRBJ2-7; a weak D match, TRBD1 (5 bases). Trimming cost V 4 bases and J 0 bases, with 13 bases left between them. The length of the CDR3 is 15 residues. The germline V gene encodes CDR1 SNHLY and CDR2 FYNNEI. The CDR3 spells CASSVLTESSYEQYF. The CDR3 coding sequence is TGTGCCAGCAGTGTTTTGACAGAGAGCTCCTACGAGCAGTACTTC.

This chain's CDR3 is CSASKLAGVADTQYF. The CDR3 bases are TGCAGTGCTAGTAAACTAGCGGGAGTTGCAGATACGCAGTATTTT. The genes are TRBV20-1 and TRBJ2-3; 11 nucleotides agree with TRBD2. Germline-derived CDR1 and CDR2 are DFQATT and SNEGSKA (reference sequence). The CDR3 runs 15 residues. The V and J ends lost 3 bases and 4 bases, in that order; junction bases with no gene match: 6.

The chain joins TRBV12-5 to TRBJ1-6, with D uncertain. V gave up 9 bases and J gave up 5 bases, with 11 bases separating them. Germline lookup yields CDR1 LGHNT and CDR2 FRNRAP. The CDR3 has 13 amino acids. CDR3 amino acids: CASNGLDNSPLHF. CDR3 bases: TGTGCTAGCAATGGGTTGGATAATTCACCCCTCCACTTT.